Listed here are 30 T cell receptor beta chains from one sample, sequenced in a study of PD-1 blockade in classical Hodgkin lymphoma. TCRdb's table, derived via immunoSEQ multiplex PCR, lists solely in-frame clones and lacks some. This repertoire shows tens of thousands of clones, about three quarters found once; its top ten account for approximately 9.4%. The time point is: cycle 4 day 1 (C4D1), after less than 7 weeks of nivolumab. Each patient relapsed following autologous stem cell transplantation, and prior brentuximab vedotin exposure differed. This specimen consisted of peripheral blood mononuclear cells (PBMCs), obtained before the fourth cycle of nivolumab. The receptors originated from a human donor with classical Hodgkin lymphoma.

This clone showed up just a few times. This chain's CDR3 is CASSLRVANYEQYF. As DNA, the CDR3 is TGTGCCAGCAGCTTACGAGTTGCTAACTACGAGCAGTACTTC. V is TRBV7-8 and J is TRBJ2-7; D is uncertain. V lost 2 bases to trimming and J lost 3 bases, with 11 bases between them. The CDR3 is made up of 14 amino acids. Per the germline V gene, CDR1 is SGHVS and CDR2 is FQNEAQ.

This chain connects TRBV7-2 to TRBJ2-1; the match to TRBD1 covers 8 bases. With V trimmed by 6 bases and J by 2 bases, 6 bases remained unmatched. Per germline, CDR1 SGHTA and CDR2 FQGNSA. This CDR3 has 15 amino acids. The CDR3 sequence is CASSRQGAAYNEQFF. CDR3 nucleotide sequence: TGTGCCAGCAGTCGCCAGGGGGCGGCCTACAATGAGCAGTTCTTC.

The chain employs TRBV19 and TRBJ1-5, with 8 bases fitting TRBD1. The germline CDR1 and CDR2 sequences are LNHDA and SQIVND (reference sequence). The junction had 12 bases not matched to a gene; V was cut back by 6 bases and J by 11 bases. The CDR3 is 14 amino acids. CDR3 sequence reads: CASRDRVGLMTQHF. Here the CDR3 DNA reads TGTGCCAGTAGGGACAGGGTGGGACTCATGACCCAGCATTTT.

The chain carries TRBV25-1 and TRBJ2-7; D ambiguous. V was clipped by 6 bases and J by 1 base, with 13 bases between them. CDR1 is MGHDK, CDR2 SYGVNS, per germline. This CDR3 region has 14 residues. As DNA, the CDR3 is TGTGCCAGCAGGGCACCGGGCGAGTCCTACGAGCAGTACTTC. Translation: CASRAPGESYEQYF.

V is TRBV18 and J is TRBJ1-6; D is possibly TRBD1 (5 bases). Deletions cut 6 bases from V and 7 bases from J, with 13 bases between. CDR3 length equals 14 residues. Looked up from germline, CDR1 is KGHSH and CDR2 is LQKENI. The CDR3 sequence is CASSPTASNSPLHF. The CDR3 bases are TGTGCCAGCTCGCCGACAGCGTCGAATTCACCCCTCCACTTT.

The chain couples TRBV9 to TRBJ2-5; 10 positions match TRBD2. Germline loops: CDR1 SGDLS, CDR2 YYNGEE. CDR3 size: 17 residues. With V trimmed by 0 bases and J by 3 bases, 8 bases remained unmatched. DNA of the CDR3: TGTGCCAGCAGCGTAGGCATGTCTAGCGGGGGTGAAGAGACCCAGTACTTC. It encodes CASSVGMSSGGEETQYF.

The gene calls are TRBV6-6 and TRBJ2-7; D is uncertain. This CDR3 is built from 11 residues. Germline CDR1 reads MNHNY; CDR2 reads SVGAGI (reference sequence). Between the trimmed V and J ends, which lost 2 bases and 6 bases, there was a span of 5 bases. The CDR3 bases are TGTGCCAGCAGTTACGGGGTCGAGCAGTACTTC. It encodes CASSYGVEQYF.

This chain joins TRBV29-1 and TRBJ1-1; 7 positions match TRBD1. The CDR3 is 14 amino acids. V trimming: 4 bases; J trimming: 2 bases; junction bases outside the gene matches: 7. Germline V lookup: CDR1 SQVTM, CDR2 ANQGSEA. The CDR3 reads CSVAGRTGNTEAFF. The CDR3 nucleotides are TGCAGCGTTGCCGGACGGACAGGAAACACTGAAGCTTTCTTT.

The chain is built from TRBV19 and TRBJ2-1, with 10 positions matching TRBD2. Germline assignment: CDR1 LNHDA and CDR2 SQIVND (reference sequence). This CDR3 contains 14 residues. V trimming: 4 bases; J trimming: 9 bases; junction bases outside the gene matches: 6. CDR3 nucleotide sequence: TGTGCCAGTAGTACTCTAGCGGGGGCCGGTGAGCAGTTCTTC. Translation gives CASSTLAGAGEQFF.

J is TRBJ1-4 and V is TRBV5-1; possible D gene TRBD1, 5 bases. CDR1 and CDR2 from the germline V gene are SGHRS and YFSETQ. The CDR3 consists of 17 residues. V shed 0 bases and J shed 0 bases, with 12 bases lying between them. This CDR3 is CASSLGGGAATNEKLFF. CDR3 coding DNA: TGCGCCAGCAGCTTGGGTGGAGGGGCGGCAACTAATGAAAAACTGTTTTTT.

The chain employs TRBV7-2 and TRBJ2-7; D not resolved. The CDR3 is 14 amino acids. The V end was cut by 5 bases, the J end by 4 bases, with 15 bases between. Germline CDR1 and CDR2: SGHTA and FQGNSA. The CDR3 spells CASSPLGQAYEQYF. In DNA, the CDR3 is TGTGCCAGCAGCCCTCTAGGCCAGGCTTACGAGCAGTACTTC.

The gene calls are TRBV7-2 and TRBJ2-7; D is unresolved. Trimming took off 5 bases at V and 1 base at J, with 9 bases between the two ends. Germline CDR1 is SGHTA and CDR2 is FQGNSA. The CDR3 length is 13 residues. CDR3 coding DNA: TGTGCCAGCAGCCCCCTCGGATCCTACGAGCAGTACTTC. It yields the protein CASSPLGSYEQYF.

In DNA form, the CDR3 reads TGCAGCGTTGCAGTCGTGGGCCCCACAGATACGCAGTATTTT. As protein: CSVAVVGPTDTQYF. The chain employs TRBV29-1 and TRBJ2-3; the D is unclear. V was shortened by 4 bases and J by 2 bases, with 13 bases between the two germline ends. The CDR3 sequence is 14 residues long. Germline loops: CDR1 SQVTM, CDR2 ANQGSEA.

V is TRBV6-5 and J is TRBJ1-1; 7 bases align to TRBD1. Germline lookup yields CDR1 MNHEY and CDR2 SVGAGI. V was pared by 6 bases and J by 1 base, with 2 bases of the junction left unmatched. The CDR3 has 13 amino acids. As DNA, the CDR3 is TGTGCCAGCAGCAGACAGGGGAACACTGAAGCTTTCTTT. It translates to CASSRQGNTEAFF.

This sequence joins TRBV5-8 and TRBJ1-4; 7 bases map to TRBD1. With 0 bases clipped from V and 4 bases from J, the junction kept 0 bases outside the gene matches. This CDR3 is 14 amino acids long. Germline V CDR1 and CDR2: SGHTS, YDEGEE. The DNA of the CDR3 is TGTGCCAGCAGCTTGGGGGACAGTAATGAAAAACTGTTTTTT. This gives the protein CASSLGDSNEKLFF. The full variable domain, completed using reference TRBV5-8 and TRBJ1-4, is EAGVTQSPTHLIKTRGQQATLRCSPISGHTSVYWYQQALGLGLQFLLWYDEGEERNRGNFPPRFSGRQFPNYSSELNVNALELEDSALYLCASSLGDSNEKLFFGSGTQLSVL.

V is TRBV4-3 and J is TRBJ1-2; TRBD1 matches at 10 bases. This CDR3 is 16 amino acids long. Per the germline V gene, CDR1 is LGHNA and CDR2 is YSLEER. With 1 base clipped from V and 7 bases from J, the junction kept 9 bases outside the gene matches. This chain's CDR3 is CASSQVKGGQGGGYTF. The CDR3 coding sequence is TGCGCCAGCAGCCAAGTGAAGGGAGGACAGGGGGGTGGCTACACCTTC.

The CDR3 spells CASSPPMGMASNQPQHF. The CDR3 DNA is TGTGCCAGTAGTCCCCCTATGGGGATGGCGAGCAATCAGCCCCAGCATTTT. The chain joins TRBV19 to TRBJ1-5; D uncertain. The V gene lost 5 bases and the J gene lost 1 base, with 18 bases spanning the gap. Germline V gene data show CDR1 as LNHDA and CDR2 as SQIVND (reference sequence). The CDR3 is 17 residues long. The full variable domain, rest sourced from reference TRBV19 and TRBJ1-5, is DGGITQSPKYLFRKEGQNVTLSCEQNLNHDAMYWYRQDPGQGLRLIYYSQIVNDFQKGDIAEGYSVSREKKESFPLTVTSAQKNPTAFYLCASSPPMGMASNQPQHFGDGTRLSIL.

V usage is TRBV2 and J usage is TRBJ2-7; 7 bases agree with TRBD2. The CDR3 runs 14 residues. J gave up 2 bases and V 7 bases, and 8 bases lay outside the gene matches. CDR1 and CDR2 (germline): SNHLY, FYNNEI. CDR3 loop: CASIIDSGAYEQYF. The CDR3 DNA reads TGTGCCAGCATAATCGACAGCGGGGCCTACGAGCAGTACTTC.

The chain couples TRBV10-3 to TRBJ2-2, with D possibly being TRBD2 (7 bases). This CDR3 is 16 amino acids long. V was cut by 8 bases and J by 2 bases, with 18 bases left in between. CDR1 is ENHRY and CDR2 is SYGVKD in the germline V gene. CDR3 coding DNA: TGTGCCATCGGTTCGAACGGGGGGCCCAACACCGGGGAGCTGTTTTTT. Translated, it gives CAIGSNGGPNTGELFF.

The rearrangement uses TRBV5-6 and TRBJ1-6; the D gene is possibly TRBD1 (6 bases). The V gene's germline CDR1 is SGHDT and CDR2 YYEEEE. The CDR3 totals 14 residues. V lost 0 bases, J lost 7 bases, and 8 bases lay in between. The DNA of the CDR3 is TGTGCCAGCAGCTTGGGGACAGCGAATTCACCCCTCCACTTT. It codes for CASSLGTANSPLHF.

The chain couples TRBV6-5 to TRBJ1-5; possibly TRBD1 for D (6 bases). The CDR3 runs 14 residues. Per the germline V gene, CDR1 is MNHEY and CDR2 is SVGAGI. V gave up 9 bases and J gave up 4 bases, with 16 bases separating them. CDR3 region: CARPVTGRNQPQHF. The DNA of the CDR3 is TGTGCCAGACCTGTAACAGGGCGGAATCAGCCCCAGCATTTT.

The chain employs TRBV6-5 and TRBJ2-7; D assignment may be TRBD1 or TRBD2 (7 bases each). Germline CDR1 MNHEY, CDR2 SVGAGI. Trimming removed 6 bases from V and 0 bases from J, with 15 bases in between. The CDR3 is made up of 15 amino acids. The DNA for the CDR3 is TGTGCCAGCAGGTCTACAGGGGAGGGCTCCTACGAGCAGTACTTC. Protein: CASRSTGEGSYEQYF.

This clone was recorded only once. J is TRBJ2-1 and V is TRBV6-6; 8 positions match TRBD1. Germline V lookup: CDR1 MNHNY, CDR2 SVGAGI (reference sequence). CDR3 length: 15 amino acids. V was clipped by 6 bases and J by 7 bases; unmatched bases: 11. CDR3 sequence reads: CASSPDRASWNEQFF. The CDR3 nucleotides are TGTGCCAGCAGCCCGGACAGGGCGAGTTGGAATGAGCAGTTCTTC.

This rearrangement joins TRBV11-2 to TRBJ2-2, with TRBD2 as a possible D gene (5 bases). The CDR3 contains 15 residues. The germline V and J ends were trimmed by 3 bases and 5 bases, with 13 bases remaining between them. Germline lookup yields CDR1 SGHAT and CDR2 FQNNGV. Here the CDR3 DNA reads TGTGCCAGCAGCTTCTCGGGGATTTTTACCGGGGAGCTGTTTTTT. Translation: CASSFSGIFTGELFF. Using reference TRBV11-2 and TRBJ2-2 for the parts outside the CDR3, the full variable domain is EAGVAQSPRYKIIEKRQSVAFWCNPISGHATLYWYQQILGQGPKLLIQFQNNGVVDDSQLPKDRFSAERLKGVDSTLKIQPAKLEDSAVYLCASSFSGIFTGELFFGEGSRLTVL.

This sequence joins TRBV6-7 and TRBJ2-3, with D hard to call. TRBV6-7 is designated an ORF whose function remains uncertain. The V gene lost 4 bases and the J gene lost 1 base, with 12 bases spanning the gap. CDR3 size: 15 residues. DNA of the CDR3: TGTGCCAGCAGTTCACGCGGAGCTTGCACAGATACGCAGTATTTT. This sequence encodes CASSSRGACTDTQYF.

This chain joins TRBV4-1 and TRBJ2-1; the D gene is possibly TRBD1 (6 bases). Germline V gives CDR1 MGHRA, CDR2 YSYEKL. Trimming removed 7 bases at V and 0 bases at J, with 13 bases between. The CDR3 is 15 residues long. The CDR3 nucleotides are TGCGCCAGCACCACCGGGACACTCTCCTACAATGAGCAGTTCTTC. Protein: CASTTGTLSYNEQFF.

V usage is TRBV18 and J usage is TRBJ2-7; 9 bases map to TRBD2. CDR3 length: 14 amino acids. CDR1 is KGHSH, CDR2 LQKENI, per germline. J gave up 1 base and V 3 bases, and 1 base lay outside the gene matches. DNA for the CDR3: TGTGCCAGCTCACCGCGGGAGGGATCCTACGAGCAGTACTTC. As protein: CASSPREGSYEQYF.

The J gene is TRBJ2-2, the V gene TRBV11-2; D gene ambiguous. CDR3 length equals 16 residues. Deletions cut 4 bases from V and 1 base from J, with 13 bases between. Germline CDR1 is SGHAT and CDR2 is FQNNGV. DNA of the CDR3: TGTGCCAGCAGCTCCCATCGACGGAGGAACACCGGGGAGCTGTTTTTT. This gives the protein CASSSHRRRNTGELFF.

The V gene is TRBV11-2, the J gene TRBJ2-7; no reliable D call. CDR1 is SGHAT, CDR2 FQNNGV, per germline. The V gene lost 2 bases and the J gene lost 6 bases, with 11 bases spanning the gap. This CDR3 is 13 amino acids long. CDR3 sequence (DNA): TGTGCCAGCAGCTTAAGCCCCACGCGCGAGCAGTACTTC. Translation: CASSLSPTREQYF.

This clone was picked up one time. V usage is TRBV9 and J usage is TRBJ1-1; 8 bases line up with TRBD1. V gave up 3 bases and J gave up 3 bases; unmatched junction bases: 7. This CDR3 comprises 15 residues. Germline CDR1 is SGDLS and CDR2 is YYNGEE. CDR3 sequence (DNA): TGTGCCAGCAGCGCCAGGACAGGGAGGGACACTGAAGCTTTCTTT. Protein: CASSARTGRDTEAFF.